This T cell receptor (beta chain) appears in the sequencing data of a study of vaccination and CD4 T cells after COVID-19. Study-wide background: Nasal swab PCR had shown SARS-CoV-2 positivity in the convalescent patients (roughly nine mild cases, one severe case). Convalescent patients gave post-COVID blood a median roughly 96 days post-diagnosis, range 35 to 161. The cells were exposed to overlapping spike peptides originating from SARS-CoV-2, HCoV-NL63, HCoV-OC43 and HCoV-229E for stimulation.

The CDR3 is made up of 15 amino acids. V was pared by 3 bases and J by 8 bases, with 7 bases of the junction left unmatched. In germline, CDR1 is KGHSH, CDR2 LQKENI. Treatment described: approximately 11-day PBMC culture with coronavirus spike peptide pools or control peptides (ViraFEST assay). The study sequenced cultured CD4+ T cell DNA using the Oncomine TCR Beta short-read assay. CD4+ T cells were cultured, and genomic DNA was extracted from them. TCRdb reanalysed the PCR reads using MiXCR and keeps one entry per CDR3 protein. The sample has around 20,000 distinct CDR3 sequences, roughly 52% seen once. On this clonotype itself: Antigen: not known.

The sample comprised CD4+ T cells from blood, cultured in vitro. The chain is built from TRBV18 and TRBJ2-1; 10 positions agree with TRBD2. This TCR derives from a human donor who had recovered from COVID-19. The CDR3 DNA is TGTGCCAGCTCACCGGGTCTAGCGGGAGACGATGAGCAGTTCTTC. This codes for CASSPGLAGDDEQFF.